What follows describes a single T cell receptor beta chain. The entry originates in a study of blood T cell repertoires in COVID-19. Study summary: From T cells, B-cell-depleted T cells, or PBMCs came the material, which was cDNA or gDNA.

Original processing methods: Reference gene primer amplification gave estimated nucleated cell counts. The repertoire was sequenced with immunoSEQ multiplex PCR; TCRdb's copy has only in-frame clones and lacks some. That table is the source of V, J and clone size, and D and trimming were worked out from the DNA. This sample has over 250,000 clones; about 88% occur once, and the top ten carry roughly 4%. The CDR3 sequence is 19 residues long. Germline V gene sequence: CDR1 MNHNS, CDR2 SASEGT. V gave up 4 bases and J gave up 3 bases, with 28 bases separating them. J is TRBJ2-7 and V is TRBV6-1; perhaps TRBD2 as D (6 bases). The sample was peripheral blood. The sequence was collected from a man aged 55-75 years who had recovered from COVID-19. The CDR3 region has the DNA TGTGCCAGCAGTGGGGATGCTACGGGACTTTTAATTGTCTTCTACGAGCAGTACTTC. Its protein product is CASSGDATGLLIVFYEQYF.